The 29 T cell receptor beta chains in this list originate from one sample, sequenced in a study of shared clonotypes between healthy human individuals. Assay: immunoSEQ multiplex PCR; the TCRdb copy retains only in-frame clones and omits some. This table has under 2,500,000 clones, around 95% appearing once. Sequencing used naive CD4+ T cells sorted from blood. Subset denoted: CD45RA+ positively selected. These TCRs come from a man younger than 35 in good health.

J is TRBJ2-3 and V is TRBV29-1; D gene unclear. Germline loops: CDR1 SQVTM, CDR2 ANQGSEA. The CDR3 runs to 15 residues. Between the trimmed V and J ends, which lost 7 bases and 0 bases, there was a span of 17 bases. The CDR3 is CSARGTVSSTDTQYF. CDR3 in DNA: TGCAGCGCACGAGGCACGGTATCAAGCACAGATACGCAGTATTTT.

The J gene is TRBJ2-2, the V gene TRBV28; 16 positions agree with TRBD2. The CDR3 contains 20 residues. The germline gives CDR1 MDHEN, CDR2 SYDVKM. The ends lost 6 bases at V and 6 bases at J; junction bases unmatched: 16. The CDR3 DNA reads as TGTGCCAGCAGCCTTTGGTTCCCGGGACTAGCGGGGGGGCCATCCGGGGAGCTGTTTTTT. Translation: CASSLWFPGLAGGPSGELFF.

The rearrangement joins TRBV5-1 to TRBJ2-2; weak D call: TRBD2 (5 bases). From germline, CDR1 is SGHRS and CDR2 YFSETQ. Trimming took 2 bases from V and 4 from J, leaving 15 bases between them. CDR3 size: 16 residues. The CDR3 protein is CASSFGGTRSTGELFF. CDR3 nucleotide sequence: TGCGCCAGCAGCTTTGGAGGAACACGGAGCACCGGGGAGCTGTTTTTT.

This chain links TRBV5-6 with TRBJ1-1; D remains ambiguous. Germline values: CDR1 SGHDT, CDR2 YYEEEE. V shed 5 bases and J shed 2 bases, with 10 bases lying between them. The CDR3 consists of 13 residues. Written as DNA, the CDR3 is TGTGCCAGCAGGCTGACGGGTAACACTGAAGCTTTCTTT. As protein: CASRLTGNTEAFF.

The genes are TRBV5-1 and TRBJ1-1; 9 nucleotides agree with TRBD1. CDR3 length: 15 amino acids. Germline V CDR1 and CDR2: SGHRS, YFSETQ. V was clipped by 4 bases and J by 6 bases; unmatched bases: 10. The CDR3 DNA reads TGCGCCAGCAGCGCCGGGACAGGGAGGTTCCCTGAAGCTTTCTTT. This sequence encodes CASSAGTGRFPEAFF.

The chain couples TRBV27 to TRBJ2-2; TRBD1 is a possible D gene (5 bases). The germline CDR1 and CDR2 sequences are MNHEY and SMNVEV (reference sequence). Trimming removed 2 bases at V and 3 bases at J, with 13 bases between. The CDR3 totals 16 residues. The CDR3 DNA reads as TGTGCCAGCAGTTTAAGGGGCCGGATAGACACCGGGGAGCTGTTTTTT. It is translated as CASSLRGRIDTGELFF.

V and J are TRBV2 and TRBJ1-1, with D perhaps matching TRBD1 (5 bases). Germline assignment: CDR1 SNHLY and CDR2 FYNNEI. This CDR3 region has 15 residues. The V end was cut by 6 bases, the J end by 1 base, with 15 bases between. CDR3: CASSLSHGGNTEAFF. The CDR3 nucleotides are TGTGCCAGCAGCCTATCACACGGGGGGAACACTGAAGCTTTCTTT.

This clone appeared once. The rearrangement uses TRBV6-6 and TRBJ1-6; D is ambiguous. The CDR3 has 12 amino acids. V lost 2 bases to trimming and J lost 5 bases, with 1 base between them. Germline-derived CDR1 and CDR2 are MNHNY and SVGAGI (reference sequence). This CDR3 is CASSYDNSPLHF. The CDR3 bases are TGTGCCAGCAGTTACGATAATTCACCCCTCCACTTT.

The rearrangement links TRBV4-1 to TRBJ2-3; D not resolved. Germline values: CDR1 MGHRA, CDR2 YSYEKL. The CDR3 runs 13 residues. V shed 4 bases and J shed 2 bases, with 7 bases lying between them. The CDR3 nucleotides read TGCGCCAGCAGCCCCTGGGACACAGATACGCAGTATTTT. Translating it yields CASSPWDTDTQYF.

The chain is built from TRBV7-3 and TRBJ2-3; D is perhaps TRBD1 (6 bases). Germline loops: CDR1 SGHTA, CDR2 FQGTGA. This CDR3 spans 16 amino acids. V lost 6 bases, J lost 2 bases, and 18 bases lay in between. Written as DNA, the CDR3 is TGTGCCAGCAGACCTACCAGGGGCGAAAACACAGATACGCAGTATTTT. Amino acid sequence: CASRPTRGENTDTQYF.

V is TRBV6-1 and J is TRBJ2-1; D possibly corresponds to TRBD2 (5 bases). Germline lookup yields CDR1 MNHNS and CDR2 SASEGT. The CDR3 consists of 14 residues. V lost 7 bases and J lost 7, with 17 bases in between. The CDR3, as DNA: TGTGCCAGCATTATGGACTTGGCTGGGAATGAGCAGTTCTTC. Residues: CASIMDLAGNEQFF.

The chain is built from TRBV5-4 and TRBJ2-7, with D possibly being TRBD1 (5 bases). In germline, CDR1 is SGHNT, CDR2 YYREEE (reference sequence). The CDR3 has 14 residues. The V end was cut by 4 bases, the J end by 2 bases, with 13 bases between. CDR3 DNA: TGTGCCAGCAGCCGGATAGGGGATACCTACGAGCAGTACTTC. Its translation: CASSRIGDTYEQYF. The full variable domain, its missing parts supplied by reference TRBV5-4 and TRBJ2-7, is ETGVTQSPTHLIKTRGQQVTLRCSSQSGHNTVSWYQQALGQGPQFIFQYYREEENGRGNFPPRFSGLQFPNYSSELNVNALELDDSALYLCASSRIGDTYEQYFGPGTRLTVT.

J is TRBJ1-3 and V is TRBV7-2; D might be TRBD1 (5 bases). The V gene's germline CDR1 is SGHTA and CDR2 FQGNSA. This CDR3 comprises 18 residues. V lost 0 bases and J lost 2, with 17 bases in between. CDR3 in DNA: TGTGCCAGCAGCTTAGCGGCCCCCGGGGGGGTCGCTGGAAACACCATATATTTT. This encodes CASSLAAPGGVAGNTIYF.

The chain has TRBV27 and TRBJ2-2; 13 bases fit TRBD2. V was clipped by 6 bases and J by 3 bases; unmatched bases: 13. The CDR3 sequence is 19 residues long. Germline lookup yields CDR1 MNHEY and CDR2 SMNVEV (reference sequence). The CDR3 bases are TGTGCCAGCAGACGTACCCCTACTAGCGGGGGGGCGGACACCGGGGAGCTGTTTTTT. Translated: CASRRTPTSGGADTGELFF.

This clone was seen just once. The genes are TRBV2 and TRBJ1-2; D gene unclear. The germline V gene has CDR1 SNHLY and CDR2 FYNNEI. Trimming took 6 bases from V and 1 from J, leaving 15 bases between them. This CDR3 has 15 residues. In DNA form, the CDR3 reads TGTGCCAGCAGCCATTTCATCACAAGTAACTATGGCTACACCTTC. This sequence encodes CASSHFITSNYGYTF.

The CDR3 sequence is CASTRTGYNEQFF. The CDR3 bases are TGCGCCAGCACTCGGACAGGATACAATGAGCAGTTCTTC. V and J are TRBV5-1 and TRBJ2-1, with 7 bases aligning to TRBD1. Losses at the gene ends were 6 bases for V and 4 bases for J; bases not matched to a gene: 4. The germline gives CDR1 SGHRS, CDR2 YFSETQ. The length of the CDR3 is 13 residues.

The chain combines TRBV2 with TRBJ1-4, with D uncertain. Trimming took off 2 bases at V and 2 bases at J, with 9 bases between the two ends. The CDR3 covers 15 residues. Germline CDR1 is SNHLY and CDR2 is FYNNEI. CDR3 DNA sequence: TGTGCCAGCAGTGAAAACGGGGTTACTAATGAAAAACTGTTTTTT. Protein sequence: CASSENGVTNEKLFF.

This chain links TRBV5-1 with TRBJ2-1; D gene ambiguous. V shed 4 bases and J shed 5 bases, with 19 bases lying between them. Germline V gene lookup returns CDR1 SGHRS and CDR2 YFSETQ. CDR3 length: 16 residues. The CDR3 loop is CASSAPPGQRDNEQFF. The CDR3 DNA follows: TGCGCCAGCAGCGCACCGCCGGGCCAAAGAGACAATGAGCAGTTCTTC.

This chain joins TRBV18 and TRBJ1-1; 10 bases agree with TRBD1. V gave up 5 bases and J gave up 10 bases; unmatched junction bases: 7. Looked up from germline, CDR1 is KGHSH and CDR2 is LQKENI. The CDR3 consists of 13 residues. CDR3 in amino acids: CASSERDRGLAFF. In DNA, the CDR3 is TGTGCCAGCTCAGAACGAGACAGGGGGCTAGCTTTCTTT.

V and J are TRBV6-5 and TRBJ1-4; D is perhaps TRBD1 (6 bases). CDR1 MNHEY and CDR2 SVGAGI come from the germline V gene. The length of the CDR3 is 14 residues. V lost 6 bases, J lost 8 bases, and 16 bases lay in between. The CDR3 sequence: CASREGGRGEKLFF. The CDR3 DNA is TGTGCCAGCAGGGAGGGGGGGAGGGGAGAAAAACTGTTTTTT.

The count of this clone is one. The chain carries TRBV30 and TRBJ1-2, with 7 positions matching TRBD1. This CDR3 contains 15 residues. With V trimmed by 3 bases and J by 1 base, 8 bases remained unmatched. The germline gives CDR1 GTSNPN, CDR2 SVGIG (reference sequence). The CDR3 nucleotides are TGTGCCTGGAGGTCGACAGGGAAGGGTAACTATGGCTACACCTTC. Amino acid sequence: CAWRSTGKGNYGYTF.

The chain has TRBV5-1 and TRBJ2-1; 11 bases are shared with TRBD2. Germline CDR1 and CDR2: SGHRS and YFSETQ. This CDR3 spans 15 amino acids. V lost 0 bases and J lost 6; bases outside the gene matches: 2. The CDR3, as DNA: TGCGCCAGCAGCTTGGAACTAGCGGGGGTCAATGAGCAGTTCTTC. Translating it yields CASSLELAGVNEQFF.

The J gene is TRBJ2-5, the V gene TRBV6-1, with D unclear. The CDR3 runs to 15 residues. The germline V gene encodes CDR1 MNHNS and CDR2 SASEGT. Trimming shortened V by 6 bases and J by 2 bases, and 16 bases separated the two germline ends. CDR3 nucleotides: TGTGCCAGCAGCAAACCCATGAGAGGTCAAGAGACCCAGTACTTC. Translating it yields CASSKPMRGQETQYF.

In the case of this clone: Distinct nucleotide sequences in the sample also encode this CDR3. This chain connects TRBV2 to TRBJ1-1, with TRBD1 as a possible D gene (6 bases). Germline CDR1 and CDR2: SNHLY and FYNNEI. The V and J ends lost 6 bases and 1 base respectively, with 12 bases between them. The CDR3 has 14 residues. CDR3 sequence: CASSLRGGNTEAFF. DNA for the CDR3: TGTGCCAGCAGCTTAAGGGGGGGGAACACTGAAGCTTTCTTT.

Concerning this clone itself: The junction shows a germline mismatch at one end, possibly a read error. The gene calls are TRBV18 and TRBJ2-1; 8 positions match TRBD2. This CDR3 has 14 residues. Looked up from germline, CDR1 is KGHSH and CDR2 is LQKENI. The CDR3 DNA sequence: TGTGCCAGCTCGCTCGACGGGTTTCGGGGGGGCCTCCTCTTC. The encoded protein is CASSLDGFRGGLLF.

The rearrangement joins TRBV28 to TRBJ2-7, with D perhaps TRBD1 (7 bases). V lost 5 bases and J 1 base, leaving 21 bases between the germline ends. Looked up from germline, CDR1 is MDHEN and CDR2 is SYDVKM. The CDR3 loop spans 17 amino acids. CDR3 protein: CASSLIGGTVGSYEQYF. CDR3 nucleotides: TGTGCCAGCAGTCTTATTGGGGGGACAGTCGGGTCCTACGAGCAGTACTTC. The variable domain in full, completed from reference TRBV28 and TRBJ2-7, reads DVKVTQSSRYLVKRTGEKVFLECVQDMDHENMFWYRQDPGLGLRLIYFSYDVKMKEKGDIPEGYSVSREKKERFSLILESASTNQTSMYLCASSLIGGTVGSYEQYFGPGTRLTVT.

The CDR3 spells CASSDLVNTEAFF. The CDR3, as DNA: TGCGCCAGCAGTGATCTGGTGAACACTGAAGCTTTCTTT. J is TRBJ1-1 and V is TRBV10-2; D uncertain. V was cut by 3 bases and J by 0 bases, with 5 bases left in between. CDR3 length: 13 amino acids. CDR1 and CDR2 (germline): WSHSY, SAAADI.

The chain recombines TRBV5-1 with TRBJ2-5; 7 bases agree with TRBD1. Trimming cost V 4 bases and J 4 bases; bases outside gene matches: 13. Germline V lookup: CDR1 SGHRS, CDR2 YFSETQ. The CDR3 extends over 16 amino acids. This CDR3 is CASSKIDTGDRETQYF. DNA for the CDR3: TGCGCCAGCAGCAAAATCGATACAGGGGACAGAGAGACCCAGTACTTC.

This chain joins TRBV19 and TRBJ1-5; 9 bases align to TRBD1. This CDR3 contains 15 residues. Germline V gives CDR1 LNHDA, CDR2 SQIVND (reference sequence). The ends lost 4 bases at V and 4 bases at J; junction bases unmatched: 5. The CDR3 loop is CASSTGQGTNQPQHF. Here the CDR3 DNA reads TGTGCCAGTAGTACCGGACAGGGGACGAATCAGCCCCAGCATTTT.